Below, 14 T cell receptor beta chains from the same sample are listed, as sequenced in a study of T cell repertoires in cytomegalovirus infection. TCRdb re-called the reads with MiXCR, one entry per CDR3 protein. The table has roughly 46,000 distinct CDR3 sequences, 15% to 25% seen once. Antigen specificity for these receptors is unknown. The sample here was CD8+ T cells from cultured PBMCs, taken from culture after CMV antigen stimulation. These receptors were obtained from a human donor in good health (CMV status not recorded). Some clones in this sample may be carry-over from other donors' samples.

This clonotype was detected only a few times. CDR3 DNA sequence: TGCGCCAGCAGCCCACGGAAAAATCAAGAGACCCAGTACTTC. Translation gives CASSPRKNQETQYF. The chain recombines TRBV5-1 with TRBJ2-5; D is unclear. This CDR3 comprises 14 residues. V lost 4 bases and J lost 2, with 12 bases in between. CDR1 and CDR2 from the germline V gene are SGHRS and YFSETQ.

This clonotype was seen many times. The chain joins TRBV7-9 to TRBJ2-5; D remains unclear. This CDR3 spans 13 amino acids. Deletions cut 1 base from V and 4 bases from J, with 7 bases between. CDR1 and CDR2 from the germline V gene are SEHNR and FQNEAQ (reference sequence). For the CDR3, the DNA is TGTGCCAGCAGCTTAGAGGCCCGAGAGACCCAGTACTTC. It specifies CASSLEARETQYF.

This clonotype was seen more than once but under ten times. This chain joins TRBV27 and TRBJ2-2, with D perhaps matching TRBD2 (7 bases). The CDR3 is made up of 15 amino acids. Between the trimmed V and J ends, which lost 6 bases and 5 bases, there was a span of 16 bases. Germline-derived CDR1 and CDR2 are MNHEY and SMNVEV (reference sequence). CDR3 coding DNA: TGTGCCAGCAGCCACGGGGGGCGCTCGACCGGGGAGCTGTTTTTT. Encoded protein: CASSHGGRSTGELFF.

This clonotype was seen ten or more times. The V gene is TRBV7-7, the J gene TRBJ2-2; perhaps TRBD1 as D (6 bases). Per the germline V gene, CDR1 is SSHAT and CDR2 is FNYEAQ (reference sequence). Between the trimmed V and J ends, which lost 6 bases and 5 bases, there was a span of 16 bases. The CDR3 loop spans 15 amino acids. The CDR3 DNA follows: TGTGCCAGCAGACCCGGAACAGGGCGTACCGGGGAGCTGTTTTTT. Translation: CASRPGTGRTGELFF.

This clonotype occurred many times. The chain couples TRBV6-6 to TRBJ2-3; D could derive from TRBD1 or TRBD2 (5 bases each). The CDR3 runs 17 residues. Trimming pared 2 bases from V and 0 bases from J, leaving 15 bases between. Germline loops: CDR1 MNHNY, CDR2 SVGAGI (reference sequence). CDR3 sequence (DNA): TGTGCCAGCAGTTACGGGGACGTCCTCCGTAGCACAGATACGCAGTATTTT. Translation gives CASSYGDVLRSTDTQYF.

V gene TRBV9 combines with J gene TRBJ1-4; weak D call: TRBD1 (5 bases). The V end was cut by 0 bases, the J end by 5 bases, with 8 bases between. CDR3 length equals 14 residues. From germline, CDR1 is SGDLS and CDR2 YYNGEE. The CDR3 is CASSVGGGNEKLFF. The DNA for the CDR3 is TGTGCCAGCAGCGTAGGGGGGGGAAATGAAAAACTGTTTTTT.

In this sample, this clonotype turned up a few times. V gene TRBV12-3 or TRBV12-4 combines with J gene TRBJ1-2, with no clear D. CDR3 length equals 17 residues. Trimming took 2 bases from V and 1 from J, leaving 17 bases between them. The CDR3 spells CASSLRLSSSLNYGYTF. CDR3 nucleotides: TGTGCCAGCAGTTTACGGCTGAGTAGTTCACTTAACTATGGCTACACCTTC.

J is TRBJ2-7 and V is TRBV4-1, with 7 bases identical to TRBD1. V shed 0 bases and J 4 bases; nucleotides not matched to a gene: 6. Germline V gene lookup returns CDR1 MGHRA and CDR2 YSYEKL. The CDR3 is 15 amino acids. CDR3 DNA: TGCGCCAGCAGCCAAGAATCTGCAGGGGGTTACGAGCAGTACTTC. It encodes CASSQESAGGYEQYF.

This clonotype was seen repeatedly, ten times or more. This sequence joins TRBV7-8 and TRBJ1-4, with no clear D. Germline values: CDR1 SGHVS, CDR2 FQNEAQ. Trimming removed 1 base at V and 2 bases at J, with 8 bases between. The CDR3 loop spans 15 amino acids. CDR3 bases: TGTGCCAGCAGCTTAGAGAGATCGACTAATGAAAAACTGTTTTTT. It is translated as CASSLERSTNEKLFF.

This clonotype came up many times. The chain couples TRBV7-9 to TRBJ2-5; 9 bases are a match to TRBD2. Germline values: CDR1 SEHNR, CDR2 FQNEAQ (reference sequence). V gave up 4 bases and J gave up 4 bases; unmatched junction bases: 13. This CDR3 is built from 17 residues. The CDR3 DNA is TGTGCCAGCAGCTCGAGCACGGCGGGAGGGCCAAGAGAGACCCAGTACTTC. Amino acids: CASSSSTAGGPRETQYF.

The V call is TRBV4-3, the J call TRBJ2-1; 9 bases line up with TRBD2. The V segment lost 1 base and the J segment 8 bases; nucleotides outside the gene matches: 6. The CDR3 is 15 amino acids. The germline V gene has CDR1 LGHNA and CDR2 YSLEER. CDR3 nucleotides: TGCGCCAGCAGCCAAGGCCGCGGGGGGGCATATGAGCAGTTCTTC. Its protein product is CASSQGRGGAYEQFF.

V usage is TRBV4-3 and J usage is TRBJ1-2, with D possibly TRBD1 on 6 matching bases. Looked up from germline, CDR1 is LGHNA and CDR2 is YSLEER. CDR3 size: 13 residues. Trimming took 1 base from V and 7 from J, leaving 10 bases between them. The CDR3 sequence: CASSQVGAAGYTF. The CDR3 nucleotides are TGCGCCAGCAGCCAAGTGGGGGCTGCTGGCTACACCTTC.

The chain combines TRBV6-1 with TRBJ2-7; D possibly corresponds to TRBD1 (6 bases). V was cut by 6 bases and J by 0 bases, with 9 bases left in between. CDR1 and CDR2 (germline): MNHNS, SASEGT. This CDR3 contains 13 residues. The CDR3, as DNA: TGTGCCAGCAGGGACAGCCACTCCTACGAGCAGTACTTC. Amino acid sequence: CASRDSHSYEQYF.

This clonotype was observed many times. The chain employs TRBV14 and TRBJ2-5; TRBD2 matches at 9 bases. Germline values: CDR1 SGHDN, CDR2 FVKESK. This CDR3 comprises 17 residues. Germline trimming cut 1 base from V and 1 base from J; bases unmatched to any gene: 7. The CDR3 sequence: CASSQGLASGVQETQYF. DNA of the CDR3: TGTGCCAGCAGCCAAGGGCTGGCTAGCGGGGTCCAAGAGACCCAGTACTTC.